The 19 T cell receptor beta chains in this list originate from one sample, sequenced in a study of control samples from healthy donors and cancer patients. Repertoires were generated with immunoSEQ multiplex PCR, while TCRdb's copy carries only in-frame clones and drops some. The data show about 59,000 clones, with more than 85% seen just once and about 1.5% held by the top ten. Source material: PBMCs. The receptors originated from a man aged 35 to 55 with colorectal cancer.

This chain links TRBV5-4 with TRBJ1-1; TRBD1 aligns across 8 bases. The CDR3 is 17 residues long. Germline V gene sequence: CDR1 SGHNT, CDR2 YYREEE (reference sequence). V trimming: 4 bases; J trimming: 4 bases; junction bases outside the gene matches: 15. This chain's CDR3 is CASSPREQGVWGTEAFF. The DNA of the CDR3 is TGTGCCAGCAGCCCCCGAGAACAGGGGGTTTGGGGCACTGAAGCTTTCTTT. The whole variable domain, filled in from reference TRBV5-4 and TRBJ1-1, reads ETGVTQSPTHLIKTRGQQVTLRCSSQSGHNTVSWYQQALGQGPQFIFQYYREEENGRGNFPPRFSGLQFPNYSSELNVNALELDDSALYLCASSPREQGVWGTEAFFGQGTRLTVV.

The chain employs TRBV4-3 and TRBJ1-3; the D gene is possibly TRBD1 (5 bases). Germline V gene data show CDR1 as LGHNA and CDR2 as YSLEER. The CDR3 is 17 amino acids. The V gene lost 3 bases and the J gene lost 0 bases, with 15 bases spanning the gap. This CDR3 is CASSQGPQLGSGNTIYF. CDR3 DNA: TGCGCCAGCAGCCAGGGACCCCAACTGGGCTCTGGAAACACCATATATTTT.

This chain uses TRBV30 with TRBJ1-4; 10 nucleotides match TRBD1. Germline loops: CDR1 GTSNPN, CDR2 SVGIG (reference sequence). This CDR3 spans 14 amino acids. The chain's CDR3 is CAYSSGTGDEKLFF. The CDR3 nucleotides are TGTGCGTACTCCTCCGGGACAGGGGATGAAAAACTGTTTTTT.

V gene TRBV6-4 combines with J gene TRBJ1-6; tentative D call: TRBD1 (6 bases). The V and J ends lost 0 bases and 7 bases respectively, with 10 bases between them. Germline V gene data show CDR1 as MRHNA and CDR2 as SNTAGT. This CDR3 spans 15 amino acids. CDR3 sequence: CASSDSGRGNSPLHF. CDR3 DNA: TGTGCCAGCAGTGACTCCGGGAGGGGGAATTCACCCCTCCACTTT.

This rearrangement joins TRBV19 to TRBJ1-2, with D unclear. With 3 bases removed from V and 6 bases from J, the gap between germline ends came to 14 bases. The CDR3 is 14 residues long. CDR1 and CDR2 (germline): LNHDA, SQIVND (reference sequence). CDR3 bases: TGTGCCAGTAGTATGTGGCAGGCCTTCCATGGCTACACCTTC. It specifies CASSMWQAFHGYTF.

The V and J genes are TRBV13 and TRBJ1-2; weak D call: TRBD1 (6 bases). V lost 2 bases, J lost 0 bases, and 19 bases lay in between. Germline V gene sequence: CDR1 PRHDT, CDR2 FYEKMQ (reference sequence). The CDR3 is 18 amino acids. CDR3 DNA sequence: TGTGCCAGCAGCTTATATCCCGGCAGGGGACTTCCTAACTATGGCTACACCTTC. The encoded protein is CASSLYPGRGLPNYGYTF.

This clone turned up a few times. The chain couples TRBV3-1 (or the pseudogene TRBV3-2) to TRBJ1-1; D call uncertain. The V gene's germline CDR1 is LGHDT and CDR2 YNNKEL (reference sequence). This CDR3 has 14 amino acids. V lost 5 bases, J lost 1 base, and 11 bases lay in between. Here the CDR3 DNA reads TGTGCCAGCAGCTCCCAACCAGGGAACACTGAAGCTTTCTTT. This sequence encodes CASSSQPGNTEAFF.

V and J are TRBV19 and TRBJ2-7; D might be TRBD1 or TRBD2, each matching 5 bases. Germline V gene lookup returns CDR1 LNHDA and CDR2 SQIVND (reference sequence). V dropped 5 bases and J dropped 1 base, with 18 bases sitting between them. The CDR3 has 16 amino acids. For the CDR3, the DNA is TGTGCCAGTAGTGATCAACCGGGACCAAATTCCTACGAGCAGTACTTC. The encoded protein is CASSDQPGPNSYEQYF.

This clone was detected only a few times. The chain uses TRBV27 and TRBJ1-5, with 8 nucleotides matching TRBD1. This CDR3 spans 14 amino acids. Trimming cost V 6 bases and J 1 base; bases outside gene matches: 2. CDR1 MNHEY and CDR2 SMNVEV come from the germline V gene (reference sequence). The CDR3 DNA reads as TGTGCCAGCAGCAGACAGGGGAGCAATCAGCCCCAGCATTTT. Translated, it gives CASSRQGSNQPQHF.

Turning to this clone: Other DNA sequences from this sample encode an identical CDR3 as well. The chain combines TRBV18 with TRBJ1-5, with D uncertain. Germline CDR1 reads KGHSH; CDR2 reads LQKENI. V was shortened by 0 bases and J by 4 bases, with 1 base between the two germline ends. CDR3 length: 12 residues. Here the CDR3 reads CASSPPNQPQHF. CDR3 nucleotide sequence: TGTGCCAGCTCACCACCTAATCAGCCCCAGCATTTT.

The chain combines TRBV21-1 with TRBJ2-1; the D call in the table, TRBD1, was not verified against the DNA. TRBV21-1 constitutes a pseudogene. This CDR3 is 15 amino acids long. CDR3 DNA sequence: TGTGCCAGCAGCATGGACACGAGCTCCTACAATGAGCAGTTCTTC. It encodes CASSMDTSSYNEQFF.

A few counts support this clone. J is TRBJ1-3 and V is TRBV4-2; 7 bases align to TRBD1. Unmatched junction bases numbered 9, after V lost 0 bases and J lost 4 bases. The CDR3 contains 17 residues. Germline CDR1 and CDR2: LGHNA and YNFKEQ. This chain's CDR3 is CASSQEGGSLQGNTIYF. CDR3 DNA: TGTGCCAGCAGCCAAGAAGGGGGCAGTTTACAGGGAAACACCATATATTTT.

The CDR3 DNA reads as TGTGCCAGTAGTATAGATCGGGACTCACCTCGTGGCTACACCTTC. It encodes CASSIDRDSPRGYTF. The V call is TRBV19, the J call TRBJ1-2; TRBD1 is a possible D gene (5 bases). This CDR3 spans 15 amino acids. Germline V gene lookup returns CDR1 LNHDA and CDR2 SQIVND (reference sequence). Trimming left V 0 bases short and J 7 bases short, with 15 bases between.

The CDR3 nucleotides are TGCGCCAGCAGTCGATCGCAAGGGGGACCGGGAAACACCATATATTTT. Its translation is CASSRSQGGPGNTIYF. V usage is TRBV5-1 and J usage is TRBJ1-3; weak D call: TRBD1 (6 bases). Germline assignment: CDR1 SGHRS and CDR2 YFSETQ. V lost 5 bases, J lost 4 bases, and 19 bases lay in between. The CDR3 spans 16 residues. Together with reference TRBV5-1 and TRBJ1-3, the CDR3 gives the full variable domain: KAGVTQTPRYLIKTRGQQVTLSCSPISGHRSVSWYQQTPGQGLQFLFEYFSETQRNKGNFPGRFSGRQFSNSRSEMNVSTLELGDSALYLCASSRSQGGPGNTIYFGEGSWLTVV.

The V and J genes are TRBV12-3 or TRBV12-4 and TRBJ1-1; tentative D call: TRBD1 (5 bases). The V gene lost 10 bases and the J gene lost 2 bases, with 14 bases spanning the gap. This CDR3 has 13 amino acids. The CDR3 protein is CATRIQANTEAFF. For the CDR3, the DNA is TGTGCCACCCGAATACAGGCTAACACTGAAGCTTTCTTT.

The V and J genes are TRBV29-1 and TRBJ1-4; TRBD1 matches at 8 bases. The CDR3 totals 13 residues. V lost 7 bases to trimming and J lost 7 bases; unmatched junction nucleotides: 8. Germline CDR1 is SQVTM and CDR2 is ANQGSEA. The CDR3 loop is CSGRTGRTEKLFF. CDR3 sequence (DNA): TGCAGCGGTCGGACAGGGAGAACTGAAAAACTGTTTTTT.

V and J are TRBV2 and TRBJ2-7, with 8 nucleotides matching TRBD1. Germline lookup yields CDR1 SNHLY and CDR2 FYNNEI. Germline trimming cut 5 bases from V and 1 base from J; bases unmatched to any gene: 4. This CDR3 is 14 amino acids long. The CDR3 spells CASSLQGGSYEQYF. In nucleotides, the CDR3 is TGTGCCAGCAGTTTACAGGGGGGTTCCTACGAGCAGTACTTC. Drawing the rest from reference TRBV2 and TRBJ2-7, the complete variable domain is EPEVTQTPSHQVTQMGQEVILRCVPISNHLYFYWYRQILGQKVEFLVSFYNNEISEKSEIFDDQFSVERPDGSNFTLKIRSTKLEDSAMYFCASSLQGGSYEQYFGPGTRLTVT.

J is TRBJ1-1 and V is TRBV19; tentatively, D is TRBD1 (6 bases). This CDR3 is 15 amino acids long. Trimming took 1 base from V and 1 from J, leaving 10 bases between them. Germline CDR1 LNHDA, CDR2 SQIVND (reference sequence). The CDR3 nucleotides are TGTGCCAGTAGTATAGTGGGGGGGGCGAACACTGAAGCTTTCTTT. Its translation: CASSIVGGANTEAFF. The full variable domain, in which reference TRBV19 and TRBJ1-1 provide the parts outside the CDR3, is DGGITQSPKYLFRKEGQNVTLSCEQNLNHDAMYWYRQDPGQGLRLIYYSQIVNDFQKGDIAEGYSVSREKKESFPLTVTSAQKNPTAFYLCASSIVGGANTEAFFGQGTRLTVV.

The chain employs TRBV5-4 and TRBJ2-6, with D maybe TRBD1 (5 bases). The CDR3 totals 17 residues. V gave up 4 bases and J gave up 4 bases, with 18 bases separating them. Germline lookup yields CDR1 SGHNT and CDR2 YYREEE (reference sequence). The CDR3 DNA sequence: TGTGCCAGCAGCCCAGCGACCAGGGAAATCGGGGCCAACGTCCTGACTTTC. Its translation is CASSPATREIGANVLTF.